This paragraph covers one T cell receptor (beta chain) sequence. This sample was included in a study of cytomegalovirus exposure and HLA in healthy donors. A multiplex PCR was run with 60 Vbeta primers and 13 Jbeta primers. Profiled with immunoSEQ multiplex PCR; TCRdb holds only in-frame clones, not every one. This sample carries 120,000 or so clones, approximately 83% of them seen once, and the ten largest clones take 1.5% to 2%. V was shortened by 3 bases and J by 0 bases, with 11 bases between the two germline ends. Looked up from germline, CDR1 is MNHNS and CDR2 is SASEGT. This CDR3 region has 15 residues.

The chain links TRBV6-1 to TRBJ1-1; tentative D call: TRBD1 (6 bases). The source of this sequence is a man aged 40-50 years in good health and CMV-seronegative. Material for sequencing was PBMCs. As DNA, the CDR3 is TGTGCCAGCAGTGATTATGGACAGATGAACACTGAAGCTTTCTTT. Encoded protein: CASSDYGQMNTEAFF.